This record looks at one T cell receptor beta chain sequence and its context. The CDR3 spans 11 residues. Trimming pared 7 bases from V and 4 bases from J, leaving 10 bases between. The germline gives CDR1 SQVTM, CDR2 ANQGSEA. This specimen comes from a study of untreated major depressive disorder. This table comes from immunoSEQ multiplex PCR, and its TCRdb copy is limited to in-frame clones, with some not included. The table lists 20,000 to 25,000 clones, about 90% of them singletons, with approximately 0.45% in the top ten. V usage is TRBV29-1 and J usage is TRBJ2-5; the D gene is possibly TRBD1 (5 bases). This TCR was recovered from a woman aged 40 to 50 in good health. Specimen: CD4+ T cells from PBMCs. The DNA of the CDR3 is TGCAGCGCCAGGGTCGGAGAGACCCAGTACTTC. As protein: CSARVGETQYF. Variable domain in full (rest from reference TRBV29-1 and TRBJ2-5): SAVISQKPSRDICQRGTSLTIQCQVDSQVTMMFWYRQQPGQSLTLIATANQGSEATYESGFVIDKFPISRPNLTFSTLTVSNMSPEDSSIYLCSARVGETQYFGPGTRLLVL.